The 27 T cell receptor beta chains below all came from one sample that was sequenced in a study of T cell responses to AZD1222 COVID-19 vaccine. Assay: immunoSEQ multiplex PCR; the TCRdb copy retains only in-frame clones and omits some. The table has about 140,000 clones, about nine tenths seen once; the top ten hold around 3.6%. The sample consisted of peripheral blood, taken on day 0 of AZD1222 vaccination. The source is an adult in good health.

This clone is a singleton in its sample. The V and J genes are TRBV5-1 and TRBJ2-1, with 7 bases fitting TRBD2. The germline gives CDR1 SGHRS, CDR2 YFSETQ. V was pared by 4 bases and J by 4 bases, with 11 bases of the junction left unmatched. The CDR3 spans 16 residues. This CDR3 reads CASSPGGEALYNEQFF. CDR3 nucleotides: TGCGCCAGCAGCCCTGGGGGGGAAGCACTATACAATGAGCAGTTCTTC.

The J gene is TRBJ1-1, the V gene TRBV19; D call uncertain. CDR1 and CDR2 (germline): LNHDA, SQIVND (reference sequence). The CDR3 consists of 13 residues. Trimming left V 4 bases short and J 4 bases short, with 10 bases between. Written as DNA, the CDR3 is TGTGCCAGTAGTAATCTTGCCGGCACTGAAGCTTTCTTT. Translated, it gives CASSNLAGTEAFF.

The chain recombines TRBV1 with TRBJ1-1. TRBV1 is given as a pseudogene. The CDR3 runs 18 residues. CDR3 sequence reads: CTSSQDISEGIDDTEAFF. CDR3 DNA: TGCACCAGCAGCCAAGATATCAGCGAGGGAATTGATGACACTGAAGCTTTCTTT.

V usage is TRBV5-6 and J usage is TRBJ2-1; 12 positions agree with TRBD2. CDR1 and CDR2 (germline): SGHDT, YYEEEE. The CDR3 has 18 residues. After removal of 4 bases from V and 1 base from J, the junction contained 9 bases not matched to a gene. CDR3 residues: CASSPGLAGPRSYNEQFF. CDR3 nucleotide sequence: TGTGCCAGCAGCCCGGGACTAGCGGGCCCGCGTTCCTACAATGAGCAGTTCTTC.

This rearrangement joins TRBV6-1 to TRBJ1-2; 12 nucleotides line up with TRBD1. J was trimmed by 2 bases and V by 2 bases; bases with no gene match: 9. The CDR3 sequence is 18 residues long. CDR1 is MNHNS, CDR2 SASEGT, per germline. CDR3 sequence: CASSERSPGQGANYGYTF. The CDR3 DNA reads TGTGCCAGCAGTGAAAGATCACCGGGACAGGGGGCCAACTATGGCTACACCTTC.

J is TRBJ1-6 and V is TRBV10-3; the D gene is possibly TRBD1 (5 bases). This CDR3 is built from 14 residues. CDR1 and CDR2 from the germline V gene are ENHRY and SYGVKD. Trimming stripped 6 bases from V and 8 bases from J, with 14 bases between. In nucleotides, the CDR3 is TGTGCCATCAGGAGGGACGGTACCTATTCACCCCTCCACTTT. Its translation is CAIRRDGTYSPLHF.

The chain uses TRBV27 and TRBJ2-7; no clear D gene. CDR1 and CDR2 (germline): MNHEY, SMNVEV (reference sequence). CDR3 length equals 8 residues. Between the trimmed V and J ends, which lost 11 bases and 5 bases, there was a span of 4 bases. Here the CDR3 reads CAPHEQYF. DNA for the CDR3: TGTGCCCCCCACGAGCAGTACTTC.

With respect to this clone: Germline and junction disagree at one end, which may indicate a read error. The V and J genes are TRBV7-7 and TRBJ1-1, with D perhaps TRBD1 (5 bases). Germline assignment: CDR1 SSHAT and CDR2 FNYEAQ (reference sequence). This CDR3 has 15 amino acids. CDR3 nucleotides: TGTGCTAGCAGCCCCAACCTAGGGGCCGGCACTGAAGCTTTCTTT. It yields the protein CASSPNLGAGTEAFF.

This chain uses TRBV2 with TRBJ2-2; 7 nucleotides agree with TRBD1. Per the germline V gene, CDR1 is SNHLY and CDR2 is FYNNEI. The CDR3 totals 14 residues. Trimming at V came to 7 bases and at J to 7 bases, leaving 9 bases not matched to a gene. CDR3 sequence (DNA): TGTGCCAGCATAGTAAACAGGGGCCGCGGGGAGCTGTTTTTT. Residues: CASIVNRGRGELFF.

The chain employs TRBV27 and TRBJ1-1; D is ambiguous. Germline lookup yields CDR1 MNHEY and CDR2 SMNVEV (reference sequence). Between the trimmed V and J ends, which lost 6 bases and 3 bases, there was a span of 11 bases. This CDR3 is built from 13 residues. CDR3 in DNA: TGTGCCAGCAGCCACACCTGGGACACTGAAGCTTTCTTT. Its protein product is CASSHTWDTEAFF.

This clone appeared once. The chain combines TRBV19 with TRBJ1-2; perhaps TRBD1 as D (5 bases). Germline V gene sequence: CDR1 LNHDA, CDR2 SQIVND (reference sequence). The CDR3 has 17 residues. With 10 bases removed from V and 4 bases from J, the gap between germline ends came to 28 bases. The CDR3 coding sequence is TGTGCCATTAACGGAAATGAAGTCGGGGGGAACATCTATGGCTACACCTTC. Translating gives CAINGNEVGGNIYGYTF.

V gene TRBV5-1 combines with J gene TRBJ1-2; D may be TRBD1 (6 bases). Trimming took off 0 bases at V and 2 bases at J, with 11 bases between the two ends. The CDR3 spans 15 residues. The germline gives CDR1 SGHRS, CDR2 YFSETQ. CDR3 sequence: CASSLAWTANYGYTF. In DNA, the CDR3 is TGCGCCAGCAGCTTGGCATGGACAGCAAACTATGGCTACACCTTC.

V is TRBV23-1 and J is TRBJ2-7; maybe TRBD2 (5 bases). TRBV23-1 has ORF status, its function being uncertain. CDR3 length: 17 residues. V dropped 7 bases and J dropped 3 bases, with 25 bases sitting between them. Here the CDR3 DNA reads TGCGCCAGCACCGGGAAGGGATCGCAAAGGCGCGTCTACGAGCAGTACTTC. Amino acid sequence: CASTGKGSQRRVYEQYF.

The rearrangement uses TRBV4-3 and TRBJ1-2; unclear D gene. Germline V gene sequence: CDR1 LGHNA, CDR2 YSLEER. The CDR3 spans 13 residues. Trimming pared 3 bases from V and 5 bases from J, leaving 10 bases between. The CDR3 sequence is CASSQAVTYGYTF. The CDR3 DNA sequence: TGCGCCAGCAGCCAGGCAGTGACGTATGGCTACACCTTC.

CDR3 DNA sequence: TGTGCCAGCAGCCAAGATAGGGTCCCCGCGGGAGATACGCAGTATTTT. Its translation is CASSQDRVPAGDTQYF. The V call is TRBV14, the J call TRBJ2-3, with D possibly matching TRBD2 (5 bases). V was clipped by 0 bases and J by 5 bases, with 15 bases between them. CDR1 is SGHDN, CDR2 FVKESK, per germline. This CDR3 is built from 16 residues.

The rearrangement joins TRBV5-1 to TRBJ1-1; TRBD1 matches at 7 bases. V lost 0 bases and J lost 2; bases outside the gene matches: 1. From germline, CDR1 is SGHRS and CDR2 YFSETQ. This CDR3 is 14 amino acids long. The CDR3 bases are TGCGCCAGCAGCTTGGACAGGGGTAACACTGAAGCTTTCTTT. This encodes CASSLDRGNTEAFF. Supplemented by reference TRBV5-1 and TRBJ1-1, the full variable domain reads KAGVTQTPRYLIKTRGQQVTLSCSPISGHRSVSWYQQTPGQGLQFLFEYFSETQRNKGNFPGRFSGRQFSNSRSEMNVSTLELGDSALYLCASSLDRGNTEAFFGQGTRLTVV.

This chain links TRBV3-1 (or the pseudogene TRBV3-2) with TRBJ1-1; D may be TRBD1 (5 bases). Germline V CDR1 and CDR2: LGHDT, YNNKEL (reference sequence). CDR3 length: 14 amino acids. The V end was cut by 2 bases, the J end by 4 bases, with 11 bases between. Here the CDR3 reads CASSQTGARTEAFF. The CDR3 nucleotides read TGTGCCAGCAGCCAAACTGGGGCGCGCACTGAAGCTTTCTTT.

This chain links TRBV14 with TRBJ2-5, with TRBD2 as a possible D gene (5 bases). Trimming removed 0 bases from V and 5 bases from J, with 16 bases in between. CDR1 is SGHDN and CDR2 is FVKESK in the germline V gene. The CDR3 loop spans 16 amino acids. CDR3 loop: CASSQEHGLPKETQYF. The CDR3 DNA follows: TGTGCCAGCAGCCAAGAGCACGGACTCCCCAAGGAGACCCAGTACTTC. Filled out from reference TRBV14 and TRBJ2-5, the complete variable domain reads EAGVTQFPSHSVIEKGQTVTLRCDPISGHDNLYWYRRVMGKEIKFLLHFVKESKQDESGMPNNRFLAERTGGTYSTLKVQPAELEDSGVYFCASSQEHGLPKETQYFGPGTRLLVL.

The chain links TRBV28 to TRBJ1-2, with a weak D call TRBD1 (6 bases). Per the germline V gene, CDR1 is MDHEN and CDR2 is SYDVKM. CDR3 length equals 13 residues. V lost 7 bases to trimming and J lost 7 bases, with 16 bases between them. The CDR3 loop is CASISTGTSGYTF. CDR3 nucleotides: TGTGCCAGCATCTCTACAGGGACTAGTGGCTACACCTTC.

The sample holds a few counts of this clone. The rearrangement links TRBV5-6 to TRBJ2-6; tentatively, D is TRBD2 (6 bases). The V end lost 4 bases, the J end lost 1 base, and 12 bases lay between the germline ends. The germline CDR1 and CDR2 sequences are SGHDT and YYEEEE. There are 16 residues in the CDR3. CDR3 in amino acids: CASSPEGASGANVLTF. CDR3 DNA sequence: TGTGCCAGCAGCCCGGAGGGAGCTTCTGGGGCCAACGTCCTGACTTTC.

The chain couples TRBV6-6 to TRBJ1-3; unclear D gene. V lost 0 bases, J lost 4 bases, and 13 bases lay in between. Germline V gene data show CDR1 as MNHNY and CDR2 as SVGAGI (reference sequence). The CDR3 contains 16 residues. The CDR3 is CASSYSPHGGGNTIYF. In DNA form, the CDR3 reads TGTGCCAGCAGTTACTCCCCACATGGAGGAGGAAACACCATATATTTT.

J is TRBJ1-2 and V is TRBV14; unclear D gene. V gave up 4 bases and J gave up 8 bases, with 17 bases separating them. CDR3 length equals 14 residues. Germline CDR1 and CDR2: SGHDN and FVKESK. The CDR3 bases are TGTGCCAGCAGCCCAGGAGGCGGGGTAGCAGGCTACACCTTC. This encodes CASSPGGGVAGYTF.

The chain employs TRBV10-3 and TRBJ2-7; D possibly corresponds to TRBD2 (5 bases). Germline CDR1 reads ENHRY; CDR2 reads SYGVKD. There are 14 residues in the CDR3. V lost 5 bases to trimming and J lost 4 bases, with 15 bases between them. The CDR3 DNA reads TGTGCCATCAGTTCCGGGGTAATTCGATACGAGCAGTACTTC. This gives the protein CAISSGVIRYEQYF.

The chain is built from TRBV12-3 or TRBV12-4 and TRBJ2-7; D remains unclear. Trimming took off 8 bases at V and 4 bases at J, with 9 bases between the two ends. This CDR3 comprises 11 residues. The CDR3 reads CASGILYEQYF. In nucleotides, the CDR3 is TGTGCCAGCGGAATCCTTTACGAGCAGTACTTC.

The chain has TRBV19 and TRBJ2-7; D may be TRBD2 (6 bases). The V and J ends lost 5 bases and 0 bases respectively, with 17 bases between them. Germline V gives CDR1 LNHDA, CDR2 SQIVND (reference sequence). The CDR3 spans 16 residues. The CDR3 spells CASSPWSGSGSYEQYF. DNA for the CDR3: TGTGCCAGTAGTCCGTGGTCGGGTAGCGGCTCCTACGAGCAGTACTTC.

The gene calls are TRBV27 and TRBJ2-3, with D possibly being TRBD2 (6 bases). CDR1 and CDR2 from the germline V gene are MNHEY and SMNVEV (reference sequence). The V end lost 3 bases, the J end lost 1 base, and 17 bases lay between the germline ends. The CDR3 covers 17 residues. The CDR3 nucleotides read TGTGCCAGCAGTTTGTACCTCCGGGACTTTGGCACAGATACGCAGTATTTT. Encoded protein: CASSLYLRDFGTDTQYF.

The chain recombines TRBV27 with TRBJ2-1; D may be TRBD2 (6 bases). The CDR3 has 16 amino acids. Germline lookup yields CDR1 MNHEY and CDR2 SMNVEV (reference sequence). Trimming removed 1 base at V and 15 bases at J, with 25 bases between. CDR3 loop: CASSLLGTDGLAHRFF. The CDR3 DNA sequence: TGTGCCAGCAGTTTATTGGGGACTGATGGTCTGGCGCATAGGTTCTTC.